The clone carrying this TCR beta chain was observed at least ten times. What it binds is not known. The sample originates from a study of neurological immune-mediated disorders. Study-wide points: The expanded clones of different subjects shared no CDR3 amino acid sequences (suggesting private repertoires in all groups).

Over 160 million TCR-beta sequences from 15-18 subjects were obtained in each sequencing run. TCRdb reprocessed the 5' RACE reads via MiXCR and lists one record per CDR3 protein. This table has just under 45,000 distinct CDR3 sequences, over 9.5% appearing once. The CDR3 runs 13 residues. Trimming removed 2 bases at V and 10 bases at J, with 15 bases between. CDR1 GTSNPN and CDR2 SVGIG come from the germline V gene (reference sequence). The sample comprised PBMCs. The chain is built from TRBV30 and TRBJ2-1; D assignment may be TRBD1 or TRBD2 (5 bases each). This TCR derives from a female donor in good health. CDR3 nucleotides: TGTGCCTGGAGTTCAACCCTTTGGGGGGAGCAGTTCTTC. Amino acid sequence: CAWSSTLWGEQFF. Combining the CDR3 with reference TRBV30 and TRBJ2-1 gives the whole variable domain SQTIHQWPATLVQPVGSPLSLECTVEGTSNPNLYWYRQAAGRGLQLLFYSVGIGQISSEVPQNLSASRPQDRQFILSSKKLLLSDSGFYLCAWSSTLWGEQFFGPGTRLTVL.